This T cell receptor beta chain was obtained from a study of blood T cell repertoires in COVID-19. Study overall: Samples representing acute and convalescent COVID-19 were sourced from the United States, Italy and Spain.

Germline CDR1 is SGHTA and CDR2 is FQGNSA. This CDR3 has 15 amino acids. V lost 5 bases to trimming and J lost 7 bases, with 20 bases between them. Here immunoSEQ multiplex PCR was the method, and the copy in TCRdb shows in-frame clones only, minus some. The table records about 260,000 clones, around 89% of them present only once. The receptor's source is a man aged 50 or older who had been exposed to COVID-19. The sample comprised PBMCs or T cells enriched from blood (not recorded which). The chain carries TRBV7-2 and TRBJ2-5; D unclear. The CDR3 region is CASSTESAGIGTQYF. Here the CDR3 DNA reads TGTGCCAGCAGCACAGAGTCGGCAGGTATCGGGACCCAGTACTTC. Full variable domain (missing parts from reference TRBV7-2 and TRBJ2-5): GAGVSQSPSNKVTEKGKDVELRCDPISGHTALYWYRQSLGQGLEFLIYFQGNSAPDKSGLPSDRFSAERTGGSVSTLTIQRTQQEDSAVYLCASSTESAGIGTQYFGPGTRLLVL.